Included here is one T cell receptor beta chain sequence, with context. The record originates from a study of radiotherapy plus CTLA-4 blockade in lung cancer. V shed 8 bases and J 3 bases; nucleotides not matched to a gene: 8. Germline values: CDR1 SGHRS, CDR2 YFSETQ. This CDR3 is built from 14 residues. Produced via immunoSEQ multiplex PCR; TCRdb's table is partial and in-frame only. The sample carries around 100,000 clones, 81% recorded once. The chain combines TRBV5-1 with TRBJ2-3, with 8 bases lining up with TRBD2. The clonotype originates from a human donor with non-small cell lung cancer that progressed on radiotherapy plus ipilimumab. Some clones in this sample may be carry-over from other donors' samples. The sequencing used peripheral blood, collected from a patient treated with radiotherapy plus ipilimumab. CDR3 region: CASRIAGRTDTQYF. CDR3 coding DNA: TGCGCCAGTCGAATAGCGGGGCGGACAGATACGCAGTATTTT.